This T cell receptor (beta chain) is from a study of tumor-infiltrating lymphocytes in primary liver carcinoma. Unsorted whole blood supplied the RNA, and germline DNA was extracted too. Details on this clonotype: One end of the junction is discordant with germline, which a read error may explain.

Germline values: CDR1 MNHNS, CDR2 SASEGT. This CDR3 is built from 13 residues. From roughly 500 ng total RNA, TCR beta cDNA was generated with a primer in the constant region. Library construction for TCR beta comprised three nested multiplex PCR rounds performed with slightly modified ARM-PCR. Forward primers for TRBV1-TRBV30 and a C-beta reverse primer served the first two PCR rounds, at approximately 10 cycles each. TCRdb reanalysed the multiplex PCR reads using MiXCR and keeps one entry per CDR3 protein. The data show approximately 300,000 distinct CDR3 sequences, 55% to 65% seen once. Material for sequencing was peripheral blood. This sequence was found in a man aged 40-50 years with primary liver carcinoma and hepatitis B virus infection. The chain uses TRBV6-1 and TRBJ1-1; D is ambiguous. The CDR3 reads CVSRESPRTEAFF. CDR3 bases: TGTGTCAGCCGTGAAAGCCCGAGGACTGAAGCTTTCTTT.